In this sample, the clone carrying this TCR beta chain turned up a few times. No antigen is known for it. This sample stems from a study of T cell responses to AZD1222 COVID-19 vaccine. The CDR3 covers 14 residues. The V gene lost 1 base and the J gene lost 4 bases, with 11 bases spanning the gap. Germline V CDR1 and CDR2: SGHTS, YDEGEE. Study-level results: Regions left unmutated in variants are reportedly the target of nearly half of spike-specific TCRs. Of the AZD1222 recipients, only 5 or 6 were seropositive at baseline.

Assay used: immunoSEQ multiplex PCR; TCRdb lists only in-frame clones, some missing. Of approximately 150,000 clones listed, around 90% were seen once; the top ten hold 0.85% to 1.1%. This chain connects TRBV5-8 to TRBJ1-2; no clear D. The TCR originated in an adult who received the AZD1222 COVID-19 vaccine. Source: peripheral blood, taken 28 days after the second AZD1222 dose. The CDR3 DNA sequence: TGTGCCAGCAGCTTGAGGAACGTTGTCTATGGCTACACCTTC. It is translated as CASSLRNVVYGYTF.